The text below deals with one TCR beta chain. Its target is not known. Patients got 3 mg/kg IV nivolumab weeks 1, 4, 7, 10, then biweekly through week 26. The data were obtained in a study of ipilimumab plus nivolumab after autologous stem cell transplantation. Study details: Median doses per patient: about 5 ipilimumab, roughly 8 nivolumab. Overall study results and limits: TCR repertoire, Treg phenotype and gut microbiota reportedly support more study of this approach.

The CDR3 is 12 residues long. Germline CDR1 reads SGHNT; CDR2 reads YENEEA. Data came from immunoSEQ multiplex PCR; TCRdb stores just in-frame clones and leaves some out. The sample holds 20,000 or so clones; roughly 70% are singletons and the top ten take 23%. V is TRBV11-3 and J is TRBJ2-5; no clear D gene. The J call may be in error: the DNA end matches TRBJ2-7 better. The receptor comes from a male donor with diffuse large B-cell lymphoma. The material was PBMCs, obtained in a trial of ipilimumab plus nivolumab as post-transplant consolidation. CDR3 sequence: CASSLTAYEQYF. DNA of the CDR3: TGTGCCAGCAGCTTAACAGCCTACGAGCAGTACTTC.